Reported below is one TCR beta chain. This specimen comes from a study of blood T cell repertoires in COVID-19. Study-wide background: Collection of acute and convalescent COVID-19 samples took place in the United States, Italy and Spain.

In the authors' workflow: Amplification from reference gene primers served as the basis for estimated nucleated cell counts. The method was immunoSEQ multiplex PCR; TCRdb's version includes in-frame clones alone and lacks a portion of them. From that table come the V and J calls and clone size; the DNA was used to work out D and trimming. The top ten clones hold roughly 30% of a sample with about 110,000 clones, approximately 92% of them seen once. CDR1 MNHNS and CDR2 SASEGT come from the germline V gene. The length of the CDR3 is 15 residues. Trimming took 3 bases from V and 0 from J, leaving 9 bases between them.

Source material: peripheral blood. V is TRBV6-1 and J is TRBJ1-3; D is unclear. The TCR originated in a woman of 80 years or more with acute or convalescent COVID-19. CDR3 bases: TGTGCCAGCAGTGATTTTCACTTCTCTGGAAACACCATATATTTT. Residues: CASSDFHFSGNTIYF.